This TCR beta chain was sequenced during a study of vaccination and CD4 T cells after COVID-19. On the study more broadly: Post-vaccine sampling followed dose two by a median about 72 days (range 14 to 241). Overlapping SARS-CoV-2, HCoV-NL63, HCoV-OC43 and HCoV-229E spike peptides were used to stimulate cells.

A word on this clonotype: Its target is unknown.

Germline lookup yields CDR1 SGHRS and CDR2 YFSETQ. The CDR3 runs 15 residues. The V gene lost 0 bases and the J gene lost 0 bases, with 9 bases spanning the gap. With the Oncomine TCR Beta short-read assay, DNA from cultured CD4+ T cells was sequenced. Extraction of genomic DNA was performed on cultured CD4+ T cells. TCRdb reanalysed the PCR reads using MiXCR and keeps one entry per CDR3 protein. The data contain more than 7,500 distinct CDR3 sequences, under 50% of them seen just once; the ten biggest clones take up around an eighth. Treatment here: approximately nine-day PBMC culture with coronavirus spike peptide pools or control peptides (ViraFEST assay). These CD4+ T cells came from an unexposed donor, sampled before the COVID-19 pandemic (2011-2018). Using peptide pools, antigen-specific T cells were expanded in ViraFEST before TCRs were sequenced.

The receptor was derived from a human donor in good health. The genes are TRBV5-1 and TRBJ2-5, with D tentatively TRBD2 (5 bases). Specimen: CD4+ T cells from blood, cultured in vitro. Here the CDR3 reads CASSLAGSHQETQYF. The CDR3 bases are TGCGCCAGCAGCTTGGCGGGATCACACCAAGAGACCCAGTACTTC.